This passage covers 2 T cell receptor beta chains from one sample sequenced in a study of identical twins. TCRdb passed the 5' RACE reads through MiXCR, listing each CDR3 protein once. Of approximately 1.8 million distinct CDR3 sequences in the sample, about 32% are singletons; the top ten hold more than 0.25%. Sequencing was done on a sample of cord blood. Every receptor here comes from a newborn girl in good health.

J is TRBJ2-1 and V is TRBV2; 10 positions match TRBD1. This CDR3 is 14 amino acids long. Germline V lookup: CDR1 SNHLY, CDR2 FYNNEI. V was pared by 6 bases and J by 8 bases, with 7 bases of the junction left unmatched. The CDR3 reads CASRSRQGADEQFF. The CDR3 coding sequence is TGTGCCAGCAGGTCCCGACAGGGGGCTGATGAGCAGTTCTTC. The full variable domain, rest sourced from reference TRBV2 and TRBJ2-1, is EPEVTQTPSHQVTQMGQEVILRCVPISNHLYFYWYRQILGQKVEFLVSFYNNEISEKSEIFDDQFSVERPDGSNFTLKIRSTKLEDSAMYFCASRSRQGADEQFFGPGTRLTVL.

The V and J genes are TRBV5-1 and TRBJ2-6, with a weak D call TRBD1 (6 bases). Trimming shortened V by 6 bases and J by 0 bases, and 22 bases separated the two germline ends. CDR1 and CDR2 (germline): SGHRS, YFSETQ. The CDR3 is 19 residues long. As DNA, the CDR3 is TGCGCCAGCAACCCTGGGGGCAGGGGCGCGGGCTCTGGGGCCAACGTCCTGACTTTC. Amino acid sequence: CASNPGGRGAGSGANVLTF.